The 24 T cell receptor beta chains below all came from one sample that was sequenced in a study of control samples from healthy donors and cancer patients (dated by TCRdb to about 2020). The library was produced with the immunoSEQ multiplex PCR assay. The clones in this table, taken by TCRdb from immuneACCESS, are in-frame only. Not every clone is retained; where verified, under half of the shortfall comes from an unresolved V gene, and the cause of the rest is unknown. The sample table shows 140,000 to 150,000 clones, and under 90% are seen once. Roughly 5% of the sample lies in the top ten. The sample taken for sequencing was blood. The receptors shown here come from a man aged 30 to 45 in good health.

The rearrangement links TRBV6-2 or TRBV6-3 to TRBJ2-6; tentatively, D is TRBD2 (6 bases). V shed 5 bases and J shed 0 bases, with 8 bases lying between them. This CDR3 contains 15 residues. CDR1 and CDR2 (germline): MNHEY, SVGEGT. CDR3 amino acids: CASSAGPSGANVLTF. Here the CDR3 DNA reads TGTGCCAGCAGTGCGGGGCCCTCTGGGGCCAACGTCCTGACTTTC.

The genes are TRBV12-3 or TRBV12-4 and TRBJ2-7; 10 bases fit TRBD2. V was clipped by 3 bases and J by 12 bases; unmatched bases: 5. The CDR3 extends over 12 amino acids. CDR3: CASSFLAGVRYF. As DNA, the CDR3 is TGTGCCAGCAGTTTCCTAGCGGGAGTACGGTACTTC.

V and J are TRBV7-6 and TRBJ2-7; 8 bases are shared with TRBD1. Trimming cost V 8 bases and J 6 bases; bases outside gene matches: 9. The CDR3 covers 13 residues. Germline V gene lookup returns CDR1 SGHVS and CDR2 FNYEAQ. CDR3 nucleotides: TGTGCCAGCCAGGAAGCAGGGGGCAGCGAGCAGTACTTC. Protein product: CASQEAGGSEQYF.

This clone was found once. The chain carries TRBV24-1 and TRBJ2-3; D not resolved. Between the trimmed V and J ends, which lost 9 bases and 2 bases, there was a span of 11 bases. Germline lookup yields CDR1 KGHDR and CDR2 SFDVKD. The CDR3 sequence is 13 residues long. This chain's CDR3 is CATGKESTDTQYF. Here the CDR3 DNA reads TGTGCCACCGGGAAGGAATCCACAGATACGCAGTATTTT.

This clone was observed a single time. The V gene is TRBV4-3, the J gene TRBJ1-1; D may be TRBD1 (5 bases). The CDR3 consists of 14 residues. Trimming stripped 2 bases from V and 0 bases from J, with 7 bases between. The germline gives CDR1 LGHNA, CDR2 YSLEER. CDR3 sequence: CASSQRGLNTEAFF. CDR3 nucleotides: TGCGCCAGCAGCCAAAGGGGCTTGAACACTGAAGCTTTCTTT.

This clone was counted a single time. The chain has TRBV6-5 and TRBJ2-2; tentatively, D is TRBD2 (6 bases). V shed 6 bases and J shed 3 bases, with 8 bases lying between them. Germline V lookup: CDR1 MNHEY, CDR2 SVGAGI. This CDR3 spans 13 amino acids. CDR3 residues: CASRSGDTGELFF. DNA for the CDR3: TGTGCCAGCAGGTCGGGGGACACCGGGGAGCTGTTTTTT.

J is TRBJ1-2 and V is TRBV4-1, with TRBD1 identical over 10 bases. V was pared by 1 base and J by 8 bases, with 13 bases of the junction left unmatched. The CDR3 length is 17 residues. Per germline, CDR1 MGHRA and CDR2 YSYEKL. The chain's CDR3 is CASSQGPGQGLVGGYTF. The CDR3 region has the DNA TGCGCCAGCAGCCAAGGACCGGGACAGGGGTTGGTAGGGGGCTACACCTTC.

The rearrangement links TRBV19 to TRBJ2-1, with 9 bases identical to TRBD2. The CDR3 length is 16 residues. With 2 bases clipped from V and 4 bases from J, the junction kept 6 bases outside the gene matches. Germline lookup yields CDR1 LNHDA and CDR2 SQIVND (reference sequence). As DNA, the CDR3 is TGTGCCAGTAGTATAAGCGGACTAGCGAAATACAATGAGCAGTTCTTC. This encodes CASSISGLAKYNEQFF.

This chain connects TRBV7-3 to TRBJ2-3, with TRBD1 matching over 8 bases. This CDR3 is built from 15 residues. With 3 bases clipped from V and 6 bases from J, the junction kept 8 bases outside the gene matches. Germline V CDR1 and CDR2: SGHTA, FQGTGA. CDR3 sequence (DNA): TGTGCCAGCAGCTTTGGGGACAGGTTTCATGATACGCAGTATTTT. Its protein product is CASSFGDRFHDTQYF.

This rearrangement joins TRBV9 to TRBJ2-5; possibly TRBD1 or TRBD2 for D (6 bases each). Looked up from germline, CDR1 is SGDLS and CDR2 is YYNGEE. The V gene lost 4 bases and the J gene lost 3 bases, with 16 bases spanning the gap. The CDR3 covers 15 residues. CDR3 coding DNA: TGTGCCAGCAGCCCAGTGGGGGGCAGGGAAGAGACCCAGTACTTC. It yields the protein CASSPVGGREETQYF.

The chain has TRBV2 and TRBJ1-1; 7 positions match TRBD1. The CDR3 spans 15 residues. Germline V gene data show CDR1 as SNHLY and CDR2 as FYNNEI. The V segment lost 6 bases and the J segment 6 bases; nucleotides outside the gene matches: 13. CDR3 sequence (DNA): TGTGCCAGCAGAGAGAGGGACAGCGAGCGGGCTGAAGCTTTCTTT. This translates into CASRERDSERAEAFF.

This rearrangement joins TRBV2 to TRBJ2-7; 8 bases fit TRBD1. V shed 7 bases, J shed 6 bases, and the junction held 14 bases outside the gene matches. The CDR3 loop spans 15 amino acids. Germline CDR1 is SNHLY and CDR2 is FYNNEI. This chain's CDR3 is CASTIRGTGRLEQYF. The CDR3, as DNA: TGTGCCAGCACCATAAGAGGGACAGGCCGCCTCGAGCAGTACTTC. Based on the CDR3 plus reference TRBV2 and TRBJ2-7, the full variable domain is EPEVTQTPSHQVTQMGQEVILRCVPISNHLYFYWYRQILGQKVEFLVSFYNNEISEKSEIFDDQFSVERPDGSNFTLKIRSTKLEDSAMYFCASTIRGTGRLEQYFGPGTRLTVT.

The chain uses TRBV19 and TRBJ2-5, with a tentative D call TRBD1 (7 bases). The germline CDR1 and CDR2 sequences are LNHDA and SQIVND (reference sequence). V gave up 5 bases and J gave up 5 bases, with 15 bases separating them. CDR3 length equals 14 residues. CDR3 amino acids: CASSGAGGRETQYF. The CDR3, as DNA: TGTGCCAGTAGTGGTGCAGGGGGGAGGGAGACCCAGTACTTC. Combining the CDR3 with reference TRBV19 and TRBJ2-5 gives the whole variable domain DGGITQSPKYLFRKEGQNVTLSCEQNLNHDAMYWYRQDPGQGLRLIYYSQIVNDFQKGDIAEGYSVSREKKESFPLTVTSAQKNPTAFYLCASSGAGGRETQYFGPGTRLLVL.

Here the CDR3 DNA reads TGTGCCAGCAGAAATGTAGACTATGGCTACACCTTC. This encodes CASRNVDYGYTF. The chain employs TRBV6-5 and TRBJ1-2; D remains unclear. Germline values: CDR1 MNHEY, CDR2 SVGAGI. The CDR3 runs 12 residues. V gave up 6 bases and J gave up 3 bases, with 8 bases separating them.

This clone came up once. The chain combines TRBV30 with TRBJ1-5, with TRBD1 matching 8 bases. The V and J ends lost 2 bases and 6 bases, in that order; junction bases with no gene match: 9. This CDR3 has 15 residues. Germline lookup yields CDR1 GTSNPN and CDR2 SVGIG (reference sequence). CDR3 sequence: CAWSLQTGEVQPQHF. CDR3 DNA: TGTGCCTGGAGTCTTCAGACAGGGGAGGTTCAGCCCCAGCATTTT.

CDR3 amino acids: CASSLEEWASVNTQYF. DNA for the CDR3: TGTGCCAGCAGCTTAGAAGAATGGGCTAGCGTTAATACGCAGTATTTT. The chain has TRBV11-2 and TRBJ2-3; D may be TRBD2 (6 bases). The germline V gene encodes CDR1 SGHAT and CDR2 FQNNGV. CDR3 size: 16 residues. V was pared by 0 bases and J by 7 bases, with 17 bases between.

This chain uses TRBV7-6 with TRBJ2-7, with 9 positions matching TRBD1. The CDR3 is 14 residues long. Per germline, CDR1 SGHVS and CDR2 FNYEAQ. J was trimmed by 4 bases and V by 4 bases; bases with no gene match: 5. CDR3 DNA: TGTGCCAGCAGCTGGGGACAGGGCTCTTACGAGCAGTACTTC. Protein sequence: CASSWGQGSYEQYF.

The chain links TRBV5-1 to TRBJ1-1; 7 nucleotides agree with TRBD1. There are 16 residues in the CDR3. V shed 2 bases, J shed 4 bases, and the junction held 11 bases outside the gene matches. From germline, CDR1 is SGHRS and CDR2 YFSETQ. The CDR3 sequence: CASSFLQGGAGTEAFF. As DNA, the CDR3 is TGCGCCAGCAGCTTCCTCCAAGGGGGCGCGGGCACTGAAGCTTTCTTT.

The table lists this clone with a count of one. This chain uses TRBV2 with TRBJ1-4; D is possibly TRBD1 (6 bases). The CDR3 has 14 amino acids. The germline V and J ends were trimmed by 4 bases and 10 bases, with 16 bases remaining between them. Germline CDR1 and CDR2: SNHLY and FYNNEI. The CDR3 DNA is TGTGCCAGCAGTGCGGGGGGGCAGGGAGGAAAACTGTTTTTT. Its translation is CASSAGGQGGKLFF.

The DNA of the CDR3 is TGTGCCAGCAGCCGGGACAGGGGTCAGCCCCAGCATTTT. It yields the protein CASSRDRGQPQHF. V usage is TRBV7-3 and J usage is TRBJ1-5, with 10 bases lining up with TRBD1. The length of the CDR3 is 13 residues. In germline, CDR1 is SGHTA, CDR2 FQGTGA. The V segment lost 5 bases and the J segment 6 bases; nucleotides outside the gene matches: 1.

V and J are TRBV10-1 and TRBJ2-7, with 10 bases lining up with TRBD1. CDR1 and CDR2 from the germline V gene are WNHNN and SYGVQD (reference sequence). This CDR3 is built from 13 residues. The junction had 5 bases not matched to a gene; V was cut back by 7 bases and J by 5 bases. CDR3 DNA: TGCGCCAGCATCGACAGGGGGCTTAACGAGCAGTACTTC. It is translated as CASIDRGLNEQYF.

The CDR3 sequence is CASSQDAGAGRPQHF. In DNA, the CDR3 is TGTGCCAGCAGCCAAGATGCAGGGGCAGGGCGGCCCCAGCATTTT. The V gene is TRBV3-1 (or the pseudogene TRBV3-2), the J gene TRBJ1-5; D perhaps matches TRBD1 (6 bases). Trimming stripped 0 bases from V and 9 bases from J, with 15 bases between. This CDR3 contains 15 residues. CDR1 is LGHDT, CDR2 YNNKEL, per germline (reference sequence).

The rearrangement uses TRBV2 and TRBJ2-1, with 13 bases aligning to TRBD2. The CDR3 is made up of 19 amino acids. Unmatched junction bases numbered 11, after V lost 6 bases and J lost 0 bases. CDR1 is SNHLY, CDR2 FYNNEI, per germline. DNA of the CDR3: TGTGCCAGCAGCGCAGATCCGGGACTAGCGGGACGCTCCTACAATGAGCAGTTCTTC. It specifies CASSADPGLAGRSYNEQFF.

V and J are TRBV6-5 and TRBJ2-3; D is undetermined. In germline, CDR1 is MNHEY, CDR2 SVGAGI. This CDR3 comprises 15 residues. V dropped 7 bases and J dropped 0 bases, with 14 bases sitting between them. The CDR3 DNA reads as TGTGCCAGCAACGAAATCCCCGGAAGCACAGATACGCAGTATTTT. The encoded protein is CASNEIPGSTDTQYF.